This entry is about one TCR beta chain. The data were taken from a study of CD8 T cells in Susac syndrome. The RNA input was about 0.5 to 1 ug, and it was reverse transcribed with random hexamers. TCRdb re-called the immunoSEQ multiplex PCR reads with MiXCR, one entry per CDR3 protein. The sample consists of roughly 130,000 distinct CDR3 sequences, 85% to 95% of them appearing once. TEMRA cells were FACS-enriched and CD8+ and CD4+ T cells negatively isolated. Germline loops: CDR1 LNHNV, CDR2 YYDKDF (reference sequence). The CDR3 sequence is 14 residues long. V was clipped by 0 bases and J by 0 bases, with 5 bases between them.

Sequenced input: CD4+ T cells from PBMCs. This rearrangement joins TRBV15 to TRBJ1-1; D remains unclear. The clonotype originates from a human donor with multiple sclerosis. The CDR3 sequence is CATSRDQVNTEAFF. The CDR3 DNA reads TGTGCCACCAGCAGAGATCAGGTGAACACTGAAGCTTTCTTT.